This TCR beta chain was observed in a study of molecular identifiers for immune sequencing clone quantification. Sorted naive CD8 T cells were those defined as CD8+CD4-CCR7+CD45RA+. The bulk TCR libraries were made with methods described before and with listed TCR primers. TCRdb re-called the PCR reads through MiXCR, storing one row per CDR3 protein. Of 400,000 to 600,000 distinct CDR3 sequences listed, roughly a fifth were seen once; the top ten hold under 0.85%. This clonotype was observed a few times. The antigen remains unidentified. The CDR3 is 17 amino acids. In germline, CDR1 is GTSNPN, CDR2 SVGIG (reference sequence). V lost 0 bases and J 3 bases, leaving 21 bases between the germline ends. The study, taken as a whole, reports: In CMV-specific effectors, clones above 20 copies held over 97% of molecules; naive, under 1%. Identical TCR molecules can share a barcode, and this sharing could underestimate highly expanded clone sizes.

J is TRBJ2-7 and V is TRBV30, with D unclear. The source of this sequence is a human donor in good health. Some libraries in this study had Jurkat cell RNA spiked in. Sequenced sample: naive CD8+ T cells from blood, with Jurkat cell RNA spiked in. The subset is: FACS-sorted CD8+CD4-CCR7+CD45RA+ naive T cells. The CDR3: CAWSVQRVYRPIYEQYF. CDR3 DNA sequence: TGTGCCTGGAGTGTACAACGTGTATATCGCCCTATCTACGAGCAGTACTTC.